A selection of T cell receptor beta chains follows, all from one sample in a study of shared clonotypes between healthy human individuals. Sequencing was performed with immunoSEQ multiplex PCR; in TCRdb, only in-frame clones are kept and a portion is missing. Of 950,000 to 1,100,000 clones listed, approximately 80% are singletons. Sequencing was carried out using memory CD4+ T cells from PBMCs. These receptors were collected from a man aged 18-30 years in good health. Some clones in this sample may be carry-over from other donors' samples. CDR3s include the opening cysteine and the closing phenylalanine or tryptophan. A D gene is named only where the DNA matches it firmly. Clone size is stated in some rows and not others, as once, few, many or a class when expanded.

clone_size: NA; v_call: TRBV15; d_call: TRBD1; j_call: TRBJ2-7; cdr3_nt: TGTGCCACCAGCATACCGGGACAGACCTACGAGCAGTACTTC; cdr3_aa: CATSIPGQTYEQYF
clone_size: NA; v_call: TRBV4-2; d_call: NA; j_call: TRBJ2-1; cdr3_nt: TGTGCCAGCAGCCTTCAGACCGAGATCTCCTACAATGAGCAGTTCTTC; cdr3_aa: CASSLQTEISYNEQFF
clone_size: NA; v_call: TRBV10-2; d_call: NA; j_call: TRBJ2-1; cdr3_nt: TGCGCCAGCACGGGAGCGCGGGGAAGTGAGCAGTTCTTC; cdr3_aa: CASTGARGSEQFF
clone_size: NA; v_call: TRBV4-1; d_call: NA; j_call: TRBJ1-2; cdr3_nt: TGCGCCAGCAGCCCCGGGCTAGGAGTATATGGCTACACCTTC; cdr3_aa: CASSPGLGVYGYTF
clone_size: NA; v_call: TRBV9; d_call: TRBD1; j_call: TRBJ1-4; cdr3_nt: TGTGCCAGCAGCGTAGCCCAGGGGGCAAGGGAAAAACTGTTTTTT; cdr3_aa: CASSVAQGAREKLFF
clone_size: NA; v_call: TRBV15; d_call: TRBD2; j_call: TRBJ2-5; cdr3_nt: TGTGCCACCAGCAGAGGGGAGGGAGGTGATTCAGAGACCCAGTACTTC; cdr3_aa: CATSRGEGGDSETQYF
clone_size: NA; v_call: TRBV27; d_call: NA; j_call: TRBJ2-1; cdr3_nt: TGTGCCAGCCCCCGTTGTGGGAAATACAATGAGCAGTTCTTC; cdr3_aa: CASPRCGKYNEQFF
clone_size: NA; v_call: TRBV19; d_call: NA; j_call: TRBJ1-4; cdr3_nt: TGTGCCAGTAGTATACGAGGAGCCAAAGAACTGTTTTTT; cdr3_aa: CASSIRGAKELFF
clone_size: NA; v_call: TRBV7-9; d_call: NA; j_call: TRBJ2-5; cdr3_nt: TGTGCCAGCAGCCGAGCCCCTTCAGAGACCCAGTACTTC; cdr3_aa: CASSRAPSETQYF
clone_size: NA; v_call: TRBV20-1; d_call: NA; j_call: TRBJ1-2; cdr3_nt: TGCAGTGCTAGAGATGGCAGGGACTACACCTTC; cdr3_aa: CSARDGRDYTF
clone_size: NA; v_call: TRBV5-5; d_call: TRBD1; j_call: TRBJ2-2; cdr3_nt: TGTGCCAGCAGTCAACGACAGGGGTGGAACACCGGGGAGCTGTTTTTT; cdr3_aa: CASSQRQGWNTGELFF
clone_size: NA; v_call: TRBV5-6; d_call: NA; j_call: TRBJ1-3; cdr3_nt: TGTGCCAGCAGCTTAGGGGAGCGGAACACCATATATTTT; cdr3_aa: CASSLGERNTIYF
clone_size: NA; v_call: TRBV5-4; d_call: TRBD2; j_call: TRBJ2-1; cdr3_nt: TGTGCCAGCAGCCGCAGCGGGAGTTCTGATGAGCAGTTCTTC; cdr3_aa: CASSRSGSSDEQFF
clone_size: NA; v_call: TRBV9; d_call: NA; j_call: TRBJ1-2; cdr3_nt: TGTGCCAGCAGCGACGGGGCTTGGTATGGCTACACCTTC; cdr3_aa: CASSDGAWYGYTF
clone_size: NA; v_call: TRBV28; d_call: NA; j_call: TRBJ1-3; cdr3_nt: TGTGCCAGCAGTCTGGGCGGGGGGCCTGGAAACACCATATATTTT; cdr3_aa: CASSLGGGPGNTIYF
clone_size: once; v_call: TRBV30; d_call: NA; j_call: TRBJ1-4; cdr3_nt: TGTGCCTGGAGTCGAGGGTTCGGTGAAAAACTGTTTTTT; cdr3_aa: CAWSRGFGEKLFF
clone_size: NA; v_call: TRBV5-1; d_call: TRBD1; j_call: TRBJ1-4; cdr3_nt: TGCGCCAGCAGCTGGCAGGGGGCAACTAATGAAAAACTGTTTTTT; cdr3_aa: CASSWQGATNEKLFF
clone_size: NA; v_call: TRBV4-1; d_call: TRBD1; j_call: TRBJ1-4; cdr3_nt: TGCGCCAGCAGCCAAGTACAGGGGGTCGAAAAACTGTTTTTT; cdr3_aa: CASSQVQGVEKLFF
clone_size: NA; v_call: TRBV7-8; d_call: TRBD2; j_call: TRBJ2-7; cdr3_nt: TGTGCCAGCAGCTTGGGACTAGCGCAATACGAGCAGTACTTC; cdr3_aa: CASSLGLAQYEQYF
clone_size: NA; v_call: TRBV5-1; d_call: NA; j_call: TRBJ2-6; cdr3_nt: TGCGCCAGCAGCTTGGCCCCGGGATGGCAGGCCAACGTCCTGACTTTC; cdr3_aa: CASSLAPGWQANVLTF
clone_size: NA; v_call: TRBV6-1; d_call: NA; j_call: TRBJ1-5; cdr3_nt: TGTGCCAGCAGTGAAAGAGTAGTCTCCCGTAGCAATCAGCCCCAGCATTTT; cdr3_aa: CASSERVVSRSNQPQHF
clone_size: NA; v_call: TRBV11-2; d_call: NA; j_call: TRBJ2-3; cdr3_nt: TGTGCCAGCAGCCCCGGACGGCTGTGGGATACGCAGTATTTT; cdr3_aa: CASSPGRLWDTQYF
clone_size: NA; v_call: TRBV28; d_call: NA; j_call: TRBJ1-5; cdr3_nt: TGTGCCAGCACCCTTCGGGGGGATCCGGGTCAGCCCCAGCATTTT; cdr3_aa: CASTLRGDPGQPQHF
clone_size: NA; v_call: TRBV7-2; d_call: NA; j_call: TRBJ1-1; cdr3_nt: TGTGCCAGCAGCCCCCGGCGCGGGGGCGAGCGGAGGAACACTGAAGCTTTCTTT; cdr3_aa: CASSPRRGGERRNTEAFF
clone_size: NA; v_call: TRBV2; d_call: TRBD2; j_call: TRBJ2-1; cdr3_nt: TGTGCCAGCACCCCTGGCGGGAGGAGGTACAATGAGCAGTTCTTC; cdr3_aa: CASTPGGRRYNEQFF
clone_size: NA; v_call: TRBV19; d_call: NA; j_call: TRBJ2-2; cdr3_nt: TGTGCCAGTAGTATATATGGCCAGAGCACCGGGGAGCTGTTTTTT; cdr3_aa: CASSIYGQSTGELFF
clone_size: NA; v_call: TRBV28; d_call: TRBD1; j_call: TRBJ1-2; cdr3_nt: TGTGCCAGCAGTTTACCCGGGACAGGCGTTTATGGCTACACCTTC; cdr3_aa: CASSLPGTGVYGYTF
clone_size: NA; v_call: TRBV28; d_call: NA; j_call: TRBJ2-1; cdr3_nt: TGTGCCAGCAGTGCCGACCCGGACGGGCAGTTCTTC; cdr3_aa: CASSADPDGQFF
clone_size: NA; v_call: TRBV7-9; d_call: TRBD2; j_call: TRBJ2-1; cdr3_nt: TGTGCCAGCAGCTTCCCGGCTAGCGGGAGTCCCTACAATGAGCAGTTCTTC; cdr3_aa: CASSFPASGSPYNEQFF
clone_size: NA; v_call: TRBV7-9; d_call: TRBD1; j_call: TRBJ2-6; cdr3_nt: TGTGCCAGCAGACATGGGACAGGGGGCGAAGGGGCCAACGTCCTGACTTTC; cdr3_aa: CASRHGTGGEGANVLTF
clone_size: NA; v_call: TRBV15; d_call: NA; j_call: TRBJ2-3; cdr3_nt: TGTGCCACCACCCCGGCCTTACAGACAGATACGCAGTATTTT; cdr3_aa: CATTPALQTDTQYF
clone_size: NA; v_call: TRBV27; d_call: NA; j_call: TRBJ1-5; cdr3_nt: TGTGCCAGCAGTTTATCCAGGGGCAATCAGCCCCAGCATTTT; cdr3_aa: CASSLSRGNQPQHF
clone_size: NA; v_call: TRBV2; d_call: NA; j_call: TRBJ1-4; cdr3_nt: TGTGCCAGCAGTGAATCTGGACCGAGTAATGAAAAACTGTTTTTT; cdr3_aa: CASSESGPSNEKLFF
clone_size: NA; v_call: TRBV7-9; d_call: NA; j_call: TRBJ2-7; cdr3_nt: TGTGCCAGCAGCTTAGCCTCGCCCCCTTACGAGCAGTACTTC; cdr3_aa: CASSLASPPYEQYF
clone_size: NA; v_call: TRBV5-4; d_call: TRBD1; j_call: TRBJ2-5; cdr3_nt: TGTGCCAGCAGCAGAACTACAGGGGGCGCCGAGACCCAGTACTTC; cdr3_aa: CASSRTTGGAETQYF
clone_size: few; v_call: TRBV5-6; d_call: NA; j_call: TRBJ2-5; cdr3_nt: TGTGCCAGCAGCTTGTGGAGTGGAGAGACCCAGTACTTC; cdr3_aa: CASSLWSGETQYF
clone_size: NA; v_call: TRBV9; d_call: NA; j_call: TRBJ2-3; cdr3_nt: TGTGCCAGCAGCGTAATCGGCAGATCCACAGATACGCAGTATTTT; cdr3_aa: CASSVIGRSTDTQYF
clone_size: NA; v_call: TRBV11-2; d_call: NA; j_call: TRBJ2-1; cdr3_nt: TGTGCCAGCAGCATTGGACGCCAAAATGAGCAGTTCTTC; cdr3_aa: CASSIGRQNEQFF
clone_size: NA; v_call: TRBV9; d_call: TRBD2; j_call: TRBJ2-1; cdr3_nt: TGTGCCAGCAGCGTAGCGGCTAGCGGGAGGAGTTTAAATGAGCAGTTCTTC; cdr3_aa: CASSVAASGRSLNEQFF
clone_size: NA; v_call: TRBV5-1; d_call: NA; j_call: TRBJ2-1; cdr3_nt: TGCGCCAGCAGCGACATCAGGGGCTCGGGGAATGAGCAGTTCTTC; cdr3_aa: CASSDIRGSGNEQFF
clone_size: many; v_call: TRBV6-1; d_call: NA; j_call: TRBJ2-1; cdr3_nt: TGTGCCAGCAGTCCTCGAGGTCTGGGTGAGCAGTTCTTC; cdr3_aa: CASSPRGLGEQFF
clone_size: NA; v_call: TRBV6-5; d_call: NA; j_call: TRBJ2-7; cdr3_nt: TGTGCCAGCAGCCGGGACGACCCTCCTGAGCAGTACTTC; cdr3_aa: CASSRDDPPEQYF
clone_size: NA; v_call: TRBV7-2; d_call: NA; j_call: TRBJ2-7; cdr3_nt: TGTGCCAGCAGCTTAGGACCAGGGAACTACGAGCAGTACTTC; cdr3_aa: CASSLGPGNYEQYF
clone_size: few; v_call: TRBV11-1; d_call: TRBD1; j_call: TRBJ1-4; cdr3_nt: TGTGCCAGCAGCTACGGGACAGGGCATGAAAAACTGTTTTTT; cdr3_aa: CASSYGTGHEKLFF
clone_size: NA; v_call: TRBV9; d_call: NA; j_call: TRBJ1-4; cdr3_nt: TGTGCCAGCAGCTCGTTTGGGGGAGGAAAACTGTTTTTT; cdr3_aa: CASSSFGGGKLFF
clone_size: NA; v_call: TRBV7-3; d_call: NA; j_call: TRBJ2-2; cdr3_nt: TGTGCCAGCAGCTTAGACACCCGAACCGGGGAGCTGTTTTTT; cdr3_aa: CASSLDTRTGELFF
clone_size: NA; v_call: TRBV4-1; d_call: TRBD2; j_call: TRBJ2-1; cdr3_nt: TGCGCCAGCAGCCAACCGGGAGGGAAGAGGGAGCAGTTCTTC; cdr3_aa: CASSQPGGKREQFF
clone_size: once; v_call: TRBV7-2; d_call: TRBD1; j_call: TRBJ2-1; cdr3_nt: TGTGCCAGCAGCGGGACAGGGGGGTTGTGGAATGAGCAGTTCTTC; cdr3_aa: CASSGTGGLWNEQFF
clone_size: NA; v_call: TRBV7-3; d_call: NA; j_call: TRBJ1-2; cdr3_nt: TGTGCCAGCAGCTTCCCAGGGATTTTTTATGGCTACACCTTC; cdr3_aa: CASSFPGIFYGYTF
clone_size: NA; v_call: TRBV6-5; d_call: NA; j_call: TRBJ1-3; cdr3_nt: TGTGCCAGCAGCAAAACACAGGGAAACACCATATATTTT; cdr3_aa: CASSKTQGNTIYF
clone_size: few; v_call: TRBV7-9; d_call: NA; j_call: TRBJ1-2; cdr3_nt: TGTGCCAGCAGCTGGGGGACGGCCCCTTCTAACTATGGCTACACCTTC; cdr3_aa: CASSWGTAPSNYGYTF
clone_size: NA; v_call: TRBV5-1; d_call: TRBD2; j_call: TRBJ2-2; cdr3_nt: TGCGCCAGCAGCTTGGTCGGGAGGGCTTCCGGGGAGCTGTTTTTT; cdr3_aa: CASSLVGRASGELFF
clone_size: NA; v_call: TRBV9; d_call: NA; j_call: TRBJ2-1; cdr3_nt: TGTGCCAGCAGCGTCGGGTATGGTGAGCAGTTCTTC; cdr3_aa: CASSVGYGEQFF
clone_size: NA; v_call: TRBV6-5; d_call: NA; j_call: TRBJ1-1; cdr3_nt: TGTGCCAGCAGTGGGTGGATGGAAGCTTTCTTT; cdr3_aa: CASSGWMEAFF